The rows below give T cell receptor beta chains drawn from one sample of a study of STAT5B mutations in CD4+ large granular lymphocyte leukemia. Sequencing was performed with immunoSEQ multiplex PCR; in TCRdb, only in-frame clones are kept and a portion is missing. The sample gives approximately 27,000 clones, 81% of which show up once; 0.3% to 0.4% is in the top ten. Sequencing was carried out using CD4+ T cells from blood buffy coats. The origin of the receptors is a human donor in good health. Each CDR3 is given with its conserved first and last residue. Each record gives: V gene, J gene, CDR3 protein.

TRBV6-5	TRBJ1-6	CASSYSYRLELLHF
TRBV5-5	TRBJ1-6	CASSLWMTGVNSPLHF
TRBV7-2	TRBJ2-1	CASSTPTRRNEQFF
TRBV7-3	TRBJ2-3	CASSLMGLNTDTQYF
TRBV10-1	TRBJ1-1	CASSDPKEGNTEAFF
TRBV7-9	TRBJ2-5	CASSLVVQETQYF
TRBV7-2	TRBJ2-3	CASSLADFGARKNTDTQYF
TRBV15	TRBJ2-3	CATSRGVRTSGRRDTQYF
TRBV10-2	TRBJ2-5	CASSWDLQETQYF
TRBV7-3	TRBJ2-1	CASSLTGVSYNEQFF
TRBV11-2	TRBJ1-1	CASSPTPLMNTEAFF
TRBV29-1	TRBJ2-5	CSVQRGTGIRETQYF
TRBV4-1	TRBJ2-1	CASSQAGDEQFF
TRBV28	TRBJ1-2	CASLGQTFYGYTF
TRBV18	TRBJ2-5	CASSPPSRGQETQYF
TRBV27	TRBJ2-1	CASSLRPTAIGSYNEQFF
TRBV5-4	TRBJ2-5	CASSLGTPRDETQYF
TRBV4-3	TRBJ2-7	CASSQVRGSLYEQYF
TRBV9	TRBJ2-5	CASSVGVAGLQETQYF
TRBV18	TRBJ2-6	CASSRGAGANVLTF
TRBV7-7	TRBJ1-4	CASSSWTGSEKLFF
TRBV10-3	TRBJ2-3	CAISESGRVADTQYF
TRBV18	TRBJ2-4	CASSQTNPVAKNIQYF
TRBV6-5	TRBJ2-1	CASSSQDRGLNEQFF
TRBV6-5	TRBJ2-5	CASRPDWGRETQYF
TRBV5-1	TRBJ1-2	CASSFETLDYGYTF
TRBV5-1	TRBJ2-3	CASSFRRLAGGPTDTQYF
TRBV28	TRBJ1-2	CASSSGRTRYGYTF
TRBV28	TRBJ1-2	CASSPPATYGYTF
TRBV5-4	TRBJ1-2	CASSPPGQGGYGYTF
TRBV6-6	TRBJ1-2	CASASQSGGDSGYTF
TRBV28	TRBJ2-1	CASTPGLAGGRYNEQFF
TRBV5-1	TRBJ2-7	CASSWGQGASYEQYF
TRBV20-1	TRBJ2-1	CSARGDNEQFF
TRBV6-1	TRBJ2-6	CASSESGSGANVLTF
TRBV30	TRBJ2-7	CAWSSTLHSYEQYF
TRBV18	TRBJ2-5	CASSPPSRAVGTQYF
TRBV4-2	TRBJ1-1	CASSQDIGGGRTFF
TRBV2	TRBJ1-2	CASSTGGAGYGYTF
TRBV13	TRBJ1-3	CASSLSRTGGVFSGNTIYF
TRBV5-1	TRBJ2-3	CASSLSLAGVTDTQYF
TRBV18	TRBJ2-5	CASSPGTVQETQYF
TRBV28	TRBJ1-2	CASSLKGGSYGYTF
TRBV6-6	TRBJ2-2	CASSSNTGELFF
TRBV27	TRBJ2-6	CASSLWTGGGGANVLTF
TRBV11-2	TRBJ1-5	CASSLGGTNQPQHF
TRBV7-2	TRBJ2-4	CASSFPLNRGSKNIQYF
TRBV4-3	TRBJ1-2	CASSQDQTANYGYTF
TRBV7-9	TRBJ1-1	CASSSGSFTEAFF
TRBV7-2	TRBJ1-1	CASSLGVTVTEAFF
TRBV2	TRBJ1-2	CASSEAAGIRGYGYTF
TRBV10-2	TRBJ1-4	CASSESRGVDNEKLFF
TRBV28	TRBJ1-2	CASSLLQLNYGYTF
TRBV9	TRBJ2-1	CASSYLDEQFF